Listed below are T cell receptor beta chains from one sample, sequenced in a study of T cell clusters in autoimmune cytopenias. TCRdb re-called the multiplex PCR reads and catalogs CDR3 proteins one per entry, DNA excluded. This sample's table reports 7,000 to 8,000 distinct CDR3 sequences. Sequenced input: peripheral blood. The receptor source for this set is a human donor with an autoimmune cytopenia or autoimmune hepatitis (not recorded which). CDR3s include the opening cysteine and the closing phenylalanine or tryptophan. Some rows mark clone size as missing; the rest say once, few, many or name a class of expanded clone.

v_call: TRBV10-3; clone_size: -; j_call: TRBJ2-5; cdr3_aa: CAISESGAGAQETQYF
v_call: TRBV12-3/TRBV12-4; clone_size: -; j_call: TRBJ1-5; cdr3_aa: CASSPGTRWSVHQPQHF
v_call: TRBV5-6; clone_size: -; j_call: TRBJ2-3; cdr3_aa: CASSGTSGFVSTDTQYF
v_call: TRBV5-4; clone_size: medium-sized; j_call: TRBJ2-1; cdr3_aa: CASSLSRGAGGSLNEQFF
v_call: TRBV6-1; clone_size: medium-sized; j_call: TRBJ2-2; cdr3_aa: CASTVDVGELFF
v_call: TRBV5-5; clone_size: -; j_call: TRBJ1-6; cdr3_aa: CASSSGTAINSPLHF
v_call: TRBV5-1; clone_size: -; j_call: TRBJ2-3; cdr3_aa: CASSASGGQDTQYF
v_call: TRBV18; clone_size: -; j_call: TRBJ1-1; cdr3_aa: CASSLGKGNTEAFF
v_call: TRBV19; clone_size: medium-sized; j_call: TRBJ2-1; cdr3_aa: CASSKQGANEQFF
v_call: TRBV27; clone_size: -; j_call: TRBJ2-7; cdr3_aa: CASSLGRTGGDEQYF
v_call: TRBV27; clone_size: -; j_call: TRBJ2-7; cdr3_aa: CASSSYREQEQYF
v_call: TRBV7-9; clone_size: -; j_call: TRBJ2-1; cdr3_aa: CASAPGAAYNEQFF
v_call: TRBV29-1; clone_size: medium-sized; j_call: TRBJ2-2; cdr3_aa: CSVGGLADTGELFF
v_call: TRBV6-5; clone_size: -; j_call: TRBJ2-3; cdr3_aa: CASKNLAGTDTQYF
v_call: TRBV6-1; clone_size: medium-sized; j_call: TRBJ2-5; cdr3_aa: CASSGVTSGAETQYF